The TCR beta chain described here comes from a study of blood T cell repertoires in COVID-19. Overall study: Sources were T cells, B-cell-depleted T cells, or PBMCs; the material itself was cDNA or gDNA.

The table came from immunoSEQ multiplex PCR; TCRdb's copy has only in-frame clones and leaves some out. Of roughly 500,000 clones in the sample, 70% to 90% were seen once. This CDR3 comprises 15 residues. Trimming shortened V by 6 bases and J by 2 bases, and 14 bases separated the two germline ends. Germline CDR1 reads LGHNT; CDR2 reads FRNRAP. The sequence came from a woman aged 35 to 49 who had recovered from COVID-19. This chain connects TRBV12-5 to TRBJ1-3; a possible D gene is TRBD1 (5 bases). The specimen was PBMCs or T cells enriched from blood (not recorded which). The DNA of the CDR3 is TGTGCTAGTGGCGTTCGGGGGGGAGCTGGAAACACCATATATTTT. This codes for CASGVRGGAGNTIYF. Drawing the rest from reference TRBV12-5 and TRBJ1-3, the complete variable domain is DARVTQTPRHKVTEMGQEVTMRCQPILGHNTVFWYRQTMMQGLELLAYFRNRAPLDDSGMPKDRFSAEMPDATLATLKIQPSEPRDSAVYFCASGVRGGAGNTIYFGEGSWLTVV.